The subject of this entry is one T cell receptor beta chain. Its antigen is as yet unknown. Time point noted: baseline pretreatment blood. Indicated treatment: 15 Gy SBRT to primary tumor, nephrectomy 4 weeks later. Using immunoSEQ multiplex PCR, the repertoire was profiled, and TCRdb retains in-frame clones only, with some absent. The table shows 94,000 or so clones, with 70% to 85% occurring only once. The data were obtained in a study of radiation and T cells in renal cell carcinoma. Whole-study findings and limits: Top tumor clonotypes rose in blood 2 weeks post-radiation, then contracted. No pretreatment tumor biopsies were available for baseline clonotypes.

The CDR3 consists of 14 residues. Germline values: CDR1 SNHLY, CDR2 FYNNEI. V lost 11 bases to trimming and J lost 7 bases; unmatched junction nucleotides: 13. The clonotype comes from a man aged 60 to 75 with renal cell carcinoma. The source material was blood, sampled from a patient whose treatment included radiotherapy and nephrectomy. V usage is TRBV2 and J usage is TRBJ2-4, with 8 nucleotides matching TRBD2. This CDR3 is CASYPAGGGNIQYF. Written as DNA, the CDR3 is TGTGCCTCGTACCCCGCGGGAGGAGGTAACATTCAGTACTTC.